The 22 T cell receptor beta chains below were found in one sample sequenced in a study of T cells in Graves' hyperthyroidism and ophthalmopathy. Using RNA transcripts as the source, TCR beta CDR3 regions were amplified. With the HTBI primer set, the TCR CDR3 went through a first round of RT-PCR. TCRdb passed the multiplex PCR reads through MiXCR, listing each CDR3 protein once. Among about 500,000 distinct CDR3 sequences listed, around 15% were seen once. Source material: blood. Receptors originate from a woman aged 25 to 39 with Graves' ophthalmopathy.

This clonotype was counted only a few times. In nucleotides, the CDR3 is TGTGCCAGCAGCTTATCGGGGAACCCAGATACGCAGTATTTT. Its translation: CASSLSGNPDTQYF. The rearrangement links TRBV7-8 to TRBJ2-3; the D gene is possibly TRBD2 (5 bases). The V and J ends lost 2 bases and 4 bases respectively, with 10 bases between them. Germline values: CDR1 SGHVS, CDR2 FQNEAQ. The CDR3 runs to 14 residues. Using reference TRBV7-8 and TRBJ2-3 for the parts outside the CDR3, the full variable domain is GAGVSQSPRYKVAKRGQDVALRCDPISGHVSLFWYQQALGQGPEFLTYFQNEAQLDKSGLPSDRFFAERPEGSVSTLKIQRTQQEDSAVYLCASSLSGNPDTQYFGPGTRLTVL.

This sequence joins TRBV7-9 and TRBJ2-7, with a tentative D call TRBD2 (7 bases). V was shortened by 5 bases and J by 4 bases, with 30 bases between the two germline ends. This CDR3 comprises 19 residues. The germline V gene has CDR1 SEHNR and CDR2 FQNEAQ (reference sequence). The CDR3 DNA reads as TGTGCCAGCAGCCAAGACCCGGGGCGTGACAGGAAGGGGGGGTACGAGCAGTACTTC. It translates to CASSQDPGRDRKGGYEQYF. The full variable domain, in which reference TRBV7-9 and TRBJ2-7 provide the parts outside the CDR3, is DTGVSQNPRHKITKRGQNVTFRCDPISEHNRLYWYRQTLGQGPEFLTYFQNEAQLEKSRLLSDRFSAERPKGSFSTLEIQRTEQGDSAMYLCASSQDPGRDRKGGYEQYFGPGTRLTVT.

This clonotype was picked up many times. The genes are TRBV3-1 and TRBJ1-1; 7 bases line up with TRBD1. The CDR3 totals 13 residues. From germline, CDR1 is LGHDT and CDR2 YNNKEL (reference sequence). The ends lost 3 bases at V and 6 bases at J; junction bases unmatched: 4. As DNA, the CDR3 is TGTGCCAGCAGCCATCAGGGGGTTTCTGAAGCTTTCTTT. It encodes CASSHQGVSEAFF.

This chain joins TRBV20-1 and TRBJ2-5; TRBD2 is a possible D gene (5 bases). Per germline, CDR1 DFQATT and CDR2 SNEGSKA (reference sequence). The CDR3 runs to 15 residues. V was trimmed by 7 bases and J by 5 bases, leaving 23 bases between them. The CDR3 DNA sequence: TGCAGTGTTACCGGGCCCCCCGGAGCGGAGGAGACCCAGTACTTC. Protein product: CSVTGPPGAEETQYF.

The sample holds many counts of this clonotype. The rearrangement uses TRBV6-1 and TRBJ2-3, with 11 positions matching TRBD2. Germline CDR1 and CDR2: MNHNS and SASEGT. With V trimmed by 5 bases and J by 3 bases, 10 bases remained unmatched. CDR3 size: 17 residues. CDR3 in amino acids: CASSYYGTSGKTDTQYF. The DNA of the CDR3 is TGTGCCAGCAGTTATTACGGGACTAGCGGAAAGACAGATACGCAGTATTTT.

This clonotype was found many times. The genes are TRBV10-3 and TRBJ2-2; 8 nucleotides agree with TRBD2. J was trimmed by 6 bases and V by 10 bases; bases with no gene match: 10. Germline values: CDR1 ENHRY, CDR2 SYGVKD. CDR3 length: 14 amino acids. The CDR3 spells CATLREGRSGELFF. CDR3 DNA: TGTGCCACCCTCCGGGAGGGGCGGTCCGGGGAGCTGTTTTTT.

J is TRBJ1-1 and V is TRBV4-3; unclear D gene. Germline-derived CDR1 and CDR2 are LGHNA and YSLEER. The CDR3 consists of 16 residues. Trimming stripped 0 bases from V and 4 bases from J, with 15 bases between. CDR3 in DNA: TGCGCCAGCAGCCAAGATTTCTTCAGTGTGAGCACTGAAGCTTTCTTT. Translating gives CASSQDFFSVSTEAFF.

This clonotype was seen repeatedly, ten times or more. The chain is built from TRBV20-1 and TRBJ2-3; D unresolved. Per the germline V gene, CDR1 is DFQATT and CDR2 is SNEGSKA (reference sequence). The CDR3 runs to 10 residues. V gave up 5 bases and J gave up 3 bases, with 3 bases separating them. CDR3 DNA: TGCAGTGCTCAAACAGATACGCAGTATTTT. Its translation: CSAQTDTQYF.

This clonotype was counted many times. The genes are TRBV12-3 or TRBV12-4 and TRBJ2-5; TRBD2 matches 7 bases. The V and J ends lost 5 bases and 5 bases, in that order; junction bases with no gene match: 5. The CDR3 totals 13 residues. In DNA, the CDR3 is TGTGCCAGCAGTCCGTATAGCGGGGAGACCCAGTACTTC. It yields the protein CASSPYSGETQYF.

There are a few counts of this clonotype. This chain joins TRBV20-1 and TRBJ2-2; 10 bases match TRBD2. CDR1 DFQATT and CDR2 SNEGSKA come from the germline V gene (reference sequence). The CDR3 is 18 residues long. V was clipped by 6 bases and J by 3 bases; unmatched bases: 16. For the CDR3, the DNA is TGCAGTGCCCAACCCCGACTAGCGGGTGATCACCACACCGGGGAGCTGTTTTTT. Its protein product is CSAQPRLAGDHHTGELFF.

This clonotype was observed a few times. V usage is TRBV7-9 and J usage is TRBJ2-7; 12 bases align to TRBD2. The germline V gene has CDR1 SEHNR and CDR2 FQNEAQ (reference sequence). The J segment lost 6 bases and the V segment lost 5 bases, leaving 11 bases of the junction unmatched. The CDR3 has 16 residues. The CDR3 DNA reads as TGTGCCAGCAGCACCCCAGGACTAGCGGGACCCATCGAGCAGTACTTC. This sequence encodes CASSTPGLAGPIEQYF. The whole variable domain, remainder taken from reference TRBV7-9 and TRBJ2-7, is DTGVSQNPRHKITKRGQNVTFRCDPISEHNRLYWYRQTLGQGPEFLTYFQNEAQLEKSRLLSDRFSAERPKGSFSTLEIQRTEQGDSAMYLCASSTPGLAGPIEQYFGPGTRLTVT.

A remark on this clonotype: The junction departs from the called germline gene at one end, perhaps through a read error. V gene TRBV4-1 combines with J gene TRBJ2-4; perhaps D is TRBD1 or TRBD2 (6 bases each). The CDR3 is 16 residues long. Germline assignment: CDR1 MGHRA and CDR2 YSYEKL. DNA of the CDR3: TGCGCCAGCAGCCAACCCACGGGACTGGGGGCAAACGTTCAGTACTTC. Translation gives CASSQPTGLGANVQYF.

The V and J genes are TRBV7-9 and TRBJ2-2, with D perhaps matching TRBD1 (5 bases). CDR3 length equals 15 residues. Germline values: CDR1 SEHNR, CDR2 FQNEAQ (reference sequence). Trimming left V 2 bases short and J 4 bases short, with 11 bases between. The CDR3 DNA reads as TGTGCCAGCAGCTTAACGACAGCCTCCACCGGGGAGCTGTTTTTT. Its protein product is CASSLTTASTGELFF.

The chain couples TRBV7-8 to TRBJ2-7; D may be TRBD1 (6 bases). The CDR3 contains 15 residues. The V gene lost 5 bases and the J gene lost 3 bases, with 17 bases spanning the gap. Germline lookup yields CDR1 SGHVS and CDR2 FQNEAQ. The CDR3 protein is CASSRTTTGRYEQYF. The CDR3 nucleotides are TGTGCCAGCAGCCGAACAACGACAGGTCGCTACGAGCAGTACTTC.

In its sample, this clonotype was seen a few times. This CDR3 reads CASSLVGFRGGNEQFF. CDR3 nucleotide sequence: TGTGCCAGCAGCTTAGTAGGATTTAGGGGGGGCAATGAGCAGTTCTTC. This rearrangement joins TRBV7-6 to TRBJ2-1; weak D call: TRBD2 (7 bases). There are 16 residues in the CDR3. CDR1 is SGHVS and CDR2 is FNYEAQ in the germline V gene. Trimming stripped 1 base from V and 6 bases from J, with 16 bases between.

In this sample, this clonotype turned up many times. The chain employs TRBV5-1 and TRBJ2-3, with 8 bases aligning to TRBD2. The CDR3 totals 15 residues. The germline V gene has CDR1 SGHRS and CDR2 YFSETQ. With 0 bases clipped from V and 5 bases from J, the junction kept 5 bases outside the gene matches. The CDR3 loop is CASSLERERVDTQYF. The CDR3 DNA sequence: TGCGCCAGCAGCTTGGAGCGGGAGCGTGTAGATACGCAGTATTTT.

This clonotype was seen a few times. This chain uses TRBV4-3 with TRBJ1-2, with D unresolved. The CDR3 spans 14 residues. V shed 1 base and J shed 0 bases, with 6 bases lying between them. CDR1 is LGHNA and CDR2 is YSLEER in the germline V gene. The CDR3 loop is CASSQGVTNYGYTF. The CDR3 region has the DNA TGCGCCAGCAGCCAAGGGGTTACTAACTATGGCTACACCTTC.

There are many counts of this clonotype. The chain joins TRBV11-2 to TRBJ1-4; D perhaps matches TRBD1 (6 bases). The CDR3 is made up of 15 amino acids. CDR1 and CDR2 from the germline V gene are SGHAT and FQNNGV. Trimming pared 6 bases from V and 6 bases from J, leaving 17 bases between. In DNA, the CDR3 is TGTGCCAGCAGATCAATCAGGGGAAAGGATGAAAAACTGTTTTTT. Protein product: CASRSIRGKDEKLFF.

This chain uses TRBV12-3 or TRBV12-4 with TRBJ1-1, with D possibly TRBD1 on 5 matching bases. Trimming took 5 bases from V and 5 from J, leaving 15 bases between them. The CDR3 sequence is 14 residues long. DNA of the CDR3: TGTGCCAGCAGTGGGTACGGGGGAAGGACTGAAGCTTTCTTT. It yields the protein CASSGYGGRTEAFF.

This clonotype was recorded many times. The chain recombines TRBV24-1 with TRBJ2-2, with a possible D match to TRBD1 (6 bases). Looked up from germline, CDR1 is KGHDR and CDR2 is SFDVKD. The V gene lost 5 bases and the J gene lost 2 bases, with 11 bases spanning the gap. CDR3 length: 15 amino acids. CDR3 amino acids: CATSVRTANTGELFF. Written as DNA, the CDR3 is TGTGCCACCAGTGTAAGGACAGCTAACACCGGGGAGCTGTTTTTT.

This clonotype was seen at least ten times. The rearrangement uses TRBV12-3 or TRBV12-4 and TRBJ2-5; D is unclear. Between the trimmed V and J ends, which lost 7 bases and 1 base, there was a span of 13 bases. This CDR3 has 14 residues. The CDR3 spells CASTTDAIQETQYF. As DNA, the CDR3 is TGTGCCAGCACCACCGACGCCATCCAAGAGACCCAGTACTTC.

This clonotype came up a few times. This chain uses TRBV15 with TRBJ1-3, with D possibly TRBD1 on 5 matching bases. V was pared by 3 bases and J by 2 bases, with 8 bases between. Looked up from germline, CDR1 is LNHNV and CDR2 is YYDKDF (reference sequence). The CDR3 is 14 amino acids. CDR3 residues: CATSSGATGNTIYF. For the CDR3, the DNA is TGTGCCACCAGCAGTGGGGCAACTGGAAACACCATATATTTT.